The 30 T cell receptor beta chains reported below all come from one sample, sequenced in a study of neoadjuvant anti-PD-1 for oral cavity cancer. The data were produced by immunoSEQ multiplex PCR, yet TCRdb's version contains in-frame clones alone and is incomplete. This sample has approximately 15,000 clones, with 65% to 75% found just once. Sequences were derived from PBMCs, sampled before nivolumab (anti-PD-1) treatment. These receptors came from a person aged 35 to 85 with oral cavity squamous cell carcinoma.

This chain joins TRBV28 and TRBJ2-7, with a tentative D call TRBD1 (5 bases). This CDR3 has 15 amino acids. Trimming shortened V by 6 bases and J by 2 bases, and 17 bases separated the two germline ends. The germline V gene has CDR1 MDHEN and CDR2 SYDVKM. This CDR3 is CASSQRGHVAYEQYF. CDR3 coding DNA: TGTGCCAGCAGCCAGCGCGGACATGTCGCCTACGAGCAGTACTTC.

This clone has more than one count but fewer than ten. The chain uses TRBV6-1 and TRBJ2-1; 11 nucleotides align to TRBD2. With 8 bases clipped from V and 6 bases from J, the junction kept 3 bases outside the gene matches. This CDR3 is 13 amino acids long. Germline CDR1 MNHNS, CDR2 SASEGT. Here the CDR3 reads CASVAGGLNEQFF. CDR3 nucleotide sequence: TGTGCCAGCGTAGCGGGAGGGCTCAATGAGCAGTTCTTC.

This clone was recorded a few times. This rearrangement joins TRBV6-1 to TRBJ1-4, with TRBD1 as a possible D gene (5 bases). The CDR3 sequence is 15 residues long. Germline V gene sequence: CDR1 MNHNS, CDR2 SASEGT. Trimming took 7 bases from V and 3 from J, leaving 15 bases between them. The CDR3 DNA follows: TGTGCCAGCATTTGGATTGACAGTGCTAATGAAAAACTGTTTTTT. It encodes CASIWIDSANEKLFF.

This chain uses TRBV6-6 with TRBJ2-7, with 12 nucleotides matching TRBD2. The CDR3 extends over 15 amino acids. Unmatched junction bases numbered 7, after V lost 6 bases and J lost 4 bases. From germline, CDR1 is MNHNY and CDR2 SVGAGI (reference sequence). The CDR3 nucleotides read TGTGCCAGCAGCCCGATCGGACTAGCGGGATACGAGCAGTACTTC. Its translation is CASSPIGLAGYEQYF.

V gene TRBV6-5 combines with J gene TRBJ2-7; no definite D call. This CDR3 spans 13 amino acids. Germline loops: CDR1 MNHEY, CDR2 SVGAGI. The V and J ends lost 4 bases and 3 bases respectively, with 10 bases between them. CDR3 sequence: CASSSQLDYEQYF. Written as DNA, the CDR3 is TGTGCCAGCAGTTCCCAACTTGACTACGAGCAGTACTTC.

V is TRBV11-2 and J is TRBJ1-5; no reliable D call. Germline V gene data show CDR1 as SGHAT and CDR2 as FQNNGV. CDR3 size: 13 residues. With 1 base removed from V and 5 bases from J, the gap between germline ends came to 6 bases. The CDR3 sequence is CASSLGEDQPQHF. In nucleotides, the CDR3 is TGTGCCAGCAGCTTAGGCGAAGATCAGCCCCAGCATTTT.

This clone was detected only a few times. This chain links TRBV7-9 with TRBJ2-5; D remains ambiguous. The germline V gene has CDR1 SEHNR and CDR2 FQNEAQ (reference sequence). Trimming left V 5 bases short and J 5 bases short, with 18 bases between. The CDR3 has 15 residues. In nucleotides, the CDR3 is TGTGCCAGCAGCAAGATGGCAGAACCTACCGAGACCCAGTACTTC. This gives the protein CASSKMAEPTETQYF.

J is TRBJ2-2 and V is TRBV19, with D possibly matching TRBD1 (5 bases). The ends were cut back, 3 bases at V and 9 bases at J, with 8 bases in the middle. The CDR3 extends over 12 amino acids. CDR1 LNHDA and CDR2 SQIVND come from the germline V gene (reference sequence). The CDR3 bases are TGTGCCAGTAGTATTGGGGCCCGGGAGCTGTTTTTT. This codes for CASSIGARELFF.

The chain carries TRBV6-5 and TRBJ2-1; no clear D gene. This CDR3 has 14 amino acids. Trimming cost V 0 bases and J 6 bases, with 9 bases left between them. Germline values: CDR1 MNHEY, CDR2 SVGAGI. CDR3 sequence reads: CASSYSIRGNEQFF. CDR3 in DNA: TGTGCCAGCAGTTACTCGATACGCGGCAATGAGCAGTTCTTC.

This sequence joins TRBV11-2 and TRBJ2-1, with 11 bases that match TRBD2. V shed 0 bases and J 7 bases; nucleotides not matched to a gene: 5. Germline V gene sequence: CDR1 SGHAT, CDR2 FQNNGV. This CDR3 is 16 amino acids long. The CDR3 DNA is TGTGCCAGCAGCTTAGAGTTAGCGGGAGGGTTAAATGAGCAGTTCTTC. Protein product: CASSLELAGGLNEQFF.

The rearrangement joins TRBV2 to TRBJ2-7, with no clear D. The CDR3 has 10 residues. Germline CDR1 SNHLY, CDR2 FYNNEI. Trimming took off 2 bases at V and 5 bases at J, with 1 base between the two ends. CDR3 sequence: CASSENEQYF. The CDR3 coding sequence is TGTGCCAGCAGTGAAAACGAGCAGTACTTC.

The gene calls are TRBV6-5 and TRBJ1-1; 10 bases map to TRBD1. V trimming: 5 bases; J trimming: 4 bases; junction bases outside the gene matches: 7. Germline loops: CDR1 MNHEY, CDR2 SVGAGI. The CDR3 is 15 residues long. In nucleotides, the CDR3 is TGTGCCAGCAGTAGCGGACAGGGGGTAAGCACTGAAGCTTTCTTT. Its protein is CASSSGQGVSTEAFF.

In DNA, the CDR3 is TGTGCTAGTGGTTTGAGCGTTAGCAGTCTAACGCCCTACAATGAGCAGTTCTTC. Amino acids: CASGLSVSSLTPYNEQFF. The chain links TRBV12-5 to TRBJ2-1; D is unclear. The CDR3 runs 18 residues. Germline V gene data show CDR1 as LGHNT and CDR2 as FRNRAP. V gave up 2 bases and J gave up 2 bases, with 19 bases separating them. Looking up the rest from reference TRBV12-5 and TRBJ2-1 gives the full variable domain: DARVTQTPRHKVTEMGQEVTMRCQPILGHNTVFWYRQTMMQGLELLAYFRNRAPLDDSGMPKDRFSAEMPDATLATLKIQPSEPRDSAVYFCASGLSVSSLTPYNEQFFGPGTRLTVL.

The genes are TRBV7-6 and TRBJ2-1; TRBD1 agrees at 8 bases. The germline CDR1 and CDR2 sequences are SGHVS and FNYEAQ. The CDR3 is 13 residues long. V was clipped by 4 bases and J by 9 bases; unmatched bases: 5. CDR3 loop: CASSWDRLGEQFF. The CDR3, as DNA: TGTGCCAGCAGCTGGGACAGGTTAGGTGAGCAGTTCTTC.

The chain has TRBV13 and TRBJ1-3; D is ambiguous. Trimming cost V 5 bases and J 6 bases, with 17 bases left between them. This CDR3 has 15 residues. Germline V gives CDR1 PRHDT, CDR2 FYEKMQ (reference sequence). The CDR3 nucleotides read TGTGCCAGCAGCCGCCCCCGGGAGCCGATAAACACCATATATTTT. It codes for CASSRPREPINTIYF.

The V and J genes are TRBV5-1 and TRBJ2-7; 15 positions agree with TRBD2. Germline V gives CDR1 SGHRS, CDR2 YFSETQ. The V and J ends lost 1 base and 2 bases, in that order; junction bases with no gene match: 7. The CDR3 is 18 residues long. The CDR3, as DNA: TGCGCCAGCAGCTTGACTGGACTAGCGGGAGGGCCTCCCTACGAGCAGTACTTC. It codes for CASSLTGLAGGPPYEQYF.

In this sample, this clone turned up once. The chain carries TRBV6-6 and TRBJ1-5; unclear D gene. This CDR3 contains 16 residues. Germline V gene sequence: CDR1 MNHNY, CDR2 SVGAGI (reference sequence). V dropped 2 bases and J dropped 1 base, with 12 bases sitting between them. CDR3 residues: CASSYMEPRSNQPQHF. CDR3 in DNA: TGTGCCAGCAGTTACATGGAACCTCGAAGCAATCAGCCCCAGCATTTT.

This rearrangement joins TRBV6-1 to TRBJ2-3, with D uncertain. The CDR3 loop spans 13 amino acids. Germline-derived CDR1 and CDR2 are MNHNS and SASEGT. The V and J ends lost 3 bases and 2 bases respectively, with 6 bases between them. This CDR3 is CASSDRITDTQYF. DNA for the CDR3: TGTGCCAGCAGTGACAGGATCACAGATACGCAGTATTTT.

The CDR3 protein is CASSAPPGNTGELFF. CDR3 bases: TGCGCCAGCAGCGCCCCCCCTGGAAACACCGGGGAGCTGTTTTTT. This rearrangement joins TRBV5-1 to TRBJ2-2, with D uncertain. The germline CDR1 and CDR2 sequences are SGHRS and YFSETQ. The CDR3 totals 15 residues. V gave up 4 bases and J gave up 2 bases, with 12 bases separating them.

The V gene is TRBV11-2, the J gene TRBJ2-7, with a tentative D call TRBD2 (5 bases). V gave up 1 base and J gave up 3 bases, with 10 bases separating them. There are 14 residues in the CDR3. Germline V CDR1 and CDR2: SGHAT, FQNNGV. CDR3 sequence reads: CASSLGTGNYEQYF. CDR3 bases: TGTGCCAGCAGCTTAGGGACGGGAAACTACGAGCAGTACTTC.

The chain is built from TRBV19 and TRBJ1-2; no clear D. The CDR3 loop spans 14 amino acids. The V and J ends lost 3 bases and 4 bases respectively, with 12 bases between them. The germline V gene has CDR1 LNHDA and CDR2 SQIVND (reference sequence). The DNA for the CDR3 is TGTGCCAGTAGTATGGGCCCGATCCGCTATGGCTACACCTTC. This translates into CASSMGPIRYGYTF.

The V and J genes are TRBV5-1 and TRBJ2-7; tentative D call: TRBD1 (6 bases). V was clipped by 4 bases and J by 6 bases, with 14 bases between them. The length of the CDR3 is 13 residues. The germline gives CDR1 SGHRS, CDR2 YFSETQ. CDR3 protein: CASSISQGFEQYF. In nucleotides, the CDR3 is TGCGCCAGCAGCATATCTCAGGGGTTCGAGCAGTACTTC.

The chain carries TRBV14 and TRBJ2-1; tentatively, D is TRBD2 (5 bases). Germline CDR1 reads SGHDN; CDR2 reads FVKESK. The ends were cut back, 0 bases at V and 1 base at J, with 16 bases in the middle. The CDR3 loop spans 18 amino acids. The CDR3 DNA sequence: TGTGCCAGCAGCCAAGAACGGTGGCGGCGAGGGTCCTACAATGAGCAGTTCTTC. Its protein is CASSQERWRRGSYNEQFF.

This clone was detected once. J is TRBJ2-1 and V is TRBV5-1; D is possibly TRBD2 (6 bases). The CDR3 loop spans 15 amino acids. V lost 2 bases to trimming and J lost 6 bases, with 15 bases between them. Germline V lookup: CDR1 SGHRS, CDR2 YFSETQ. CDR3 amino acids: CASSFARGSGNEQFF. CDR3 coding DNA: TGCGCCAGCAGCTTCGCTCGGGGGAGCGGCAATGAGCAGTTCTTC.

The genes are TRBV5-4 and TRBJ2-7; 7 positions agree with TRBD2. The CDR3 runs 14 residues. Trimming removed 2 bases from V and 2 bases from J; junction bases left unmatched: 4. Germline V CDR1 and CDR2: SGHNT, YYREEE (reference sequence). CDR3 amino acids: CASSLSLATYEQYF. CDR3 coding DNA: TGTGCCAGCAGCTTATCACTAGCGACCTACGAGCAGTACTTC.

V and J are TRBV30 and TRBJ2-2, with TRBD2 identical over 13 bases. CDR3 length: 14 residues. Trimming removed 1 base from V and 8 bases from J; junction bases left unmatched: 1. Germline lookup yields CDR1 GTSNPN and CDR2 SVGIG (reference sequence). The CDR3 nucleotides read TGTGCCTGGAGTGGGACTAGCGGGAGAGGGGAGCTGTTTTTT. This encodes CAWSGTSGRGELFF.

This chain connects TRBV2 to TRBJ1-3; the D is unclear. CDR3 size: 13 residues. V lost 6 bases to trimming and J lost 9 bases, with 15 bases between them. Germline lookup yields CDR1 SNHLY and CDR2 FYNNEI. CDR3 region: CASSQAARGTIYF. The DNA of the CDR3 is TGTGCCAGCAGCCAGGCGGCTCGGGGCACCATATATTTT.

This chain joins TRBV5-1 and TRBJ1-1; 8 bases fit TRBD1. The ends lost 3 bases at V and 8 bases at J; junction bases unmatched: 12. Germline V gene lookup returns CDR1 SGHRS and CDR2 YFSETQ. This CDR3 spans 15 amino acids. The CDR3: CASSSRTGRDHEAFF. The DNA for the CDR3 is TGCGCCAGCAGCTCGAGGACAGGGCGGGACCACGAAGCTTTCTTT.

This clone has only a few counts. The chain links TRBV10-3 to TRBJ2-3, with D tentatively TRBD1 (6 bases). The CDR3 length is 14 residues. The V end lost 3 bases, the J end lost 3 bases, and 10 bases lay between the germline ends. CDR1 is ENHRY and CDR2 is SYGVKD in the germline V gene. Here the CDR3 DNA reads TGTGCCATCAGTGATGCCAGGGGTACAGATACGCAGTATTTT. This sequence encodes CAISDARGTDTQYF.

V usage is TRBV7-9 and J usage is TRBJ2-1, with 8 bases identical to TRBD1. The CDR3 totals 14 residues. V gave up 7 bases and J gave up 7 bases; unmatched junction bases: 9. In germline, CDR1 is SEHNR, CDR2 FQNEAQ (reference sequence). CDR3 region: CASNLDRDGNEQFF. The DNA for the CDR3 is TGTGCCAGCAATTTGGACAGGGACGGAAATGAGCAGTTCTTC.